This T cell receptor (beta chain) was sequenced in a study of CD8 T cells in ankylosing spondylitis (dated by TCRdb to 2017 to 2019). For the wider study: T cell receptor beta repertoires were profiled in healthy donors and ankylosing spondylitis patients so that disease-linked TCR variants could be found. The whole study cohort included about a hundred healthy donors and 25 ankylosing spondylitis patients. Peripheral blood was sampled, and synovial fluid was also collected from ankylosing spondylitis patients.

The study at large found these results: Blood from ankylosing spondylitis patients appeared to be characterized by a TCR beta motif composed of 7 to 9 highly homologous amino acid variants. Some motif variants were previously reported in synovial fluid and blood of reactive arthritis patients, suggesting common disease-initiation mechanisms. According to the report, matched synovial fluid samples from ankylosing spondylitis patients were significantly enriched for the disease-linked clones. A CD8+ phenotype was shown by the disease-linked clones, which were found at relatively low frequencies in peripheral blood.

Looking up the germline V gene (reference sequence) yields CDR1 DFQATT and CDR2 SNEGSKA. Measured from the cysteine to the phenylalanine, the CDR3 is 15 residues long. Solely the CDR3 DNA is kept, with 45 bases framed from the first base. Compared with germline, V lacks 0 bases and J lacks 3 bases; bases without a gene match: 5. This sample was sequenced with an Illumina HiSeq 2500. Quantitative 5'-RACE with molecular barcodes was used to prepare TCR beta libraries. The paper's data handling went like this. A new computational method based on a probabilistic model of VDJ rearrangement was used to identify disease-linked TCR variants. Using fastp at Q25 and MiXCR, TCRdb reprocessed the public reads and kept productive beta chains. Identical CDR3 protein sequences are pooled into one entry, listed with their most common genes and DNA. The V and J calls were not made by the authors but by TCRdb's processing. Counted in this sample were about 400,000 distinct CDR3 sequences; 20% of them appeared once. The ten largest make up about an eighth of the sample.

Note on this clonotype: Its antigen is not yet known. The sample holds no much larger clone one base away, and base qualities are not on file.

The origin of this receptor is a male donor with ankylosing spondylitis or in good health (not recorded which). Recombination connected TRBV20-1 to TRBJ2-3, and TRBD2 aligns with 8 junction nucleotides. The sequencing input was blood, either unsorted or a sorted T cell fraction (not recorded which). The sequenced DNA: TGCAGTGCTAGAGATCGCGGGGGGCGGACAGATACGCAGTATTTT. Its protein reads: CSARDRGGRTDTQYF.